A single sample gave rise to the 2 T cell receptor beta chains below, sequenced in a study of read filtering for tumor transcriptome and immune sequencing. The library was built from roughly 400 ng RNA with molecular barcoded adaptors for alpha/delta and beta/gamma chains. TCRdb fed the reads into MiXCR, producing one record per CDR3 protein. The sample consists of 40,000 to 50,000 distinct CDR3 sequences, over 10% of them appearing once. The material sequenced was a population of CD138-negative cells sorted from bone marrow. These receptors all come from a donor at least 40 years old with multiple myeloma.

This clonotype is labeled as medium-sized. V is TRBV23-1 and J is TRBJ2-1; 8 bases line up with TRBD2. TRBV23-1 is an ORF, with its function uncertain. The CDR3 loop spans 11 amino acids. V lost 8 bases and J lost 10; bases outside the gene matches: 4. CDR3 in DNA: TGCGCCAGCCCAGCGGGAGTCGAGCAGTTCTTC. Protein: CASPAGVEQFF.

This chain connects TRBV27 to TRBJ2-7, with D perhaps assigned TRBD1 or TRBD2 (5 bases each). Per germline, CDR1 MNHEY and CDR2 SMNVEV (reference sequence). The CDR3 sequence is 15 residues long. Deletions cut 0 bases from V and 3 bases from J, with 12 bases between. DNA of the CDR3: TGTGCCAGCAGTTTATCTTGGGGGACCCTCTACGAGCAGTACTTC. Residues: CASSLSWGTLYEQYF.